The clone carrying this T cell receptor beta chain was picked up a small number of times. 5'RACE with constant-segment primers built TCRalpha and TCRbeta cDNA libraries with UMIs. MiXCR, applied by TCRdb to the 5' RACE reads, yields one record per CDR3 protein. This sample has 250,000 to 350,000 distinct CDR3 sequences, with approximately 19% found just once. The source of the sample is a study of T-cell memory formation after mild COVID-19. About the research overall: TCR clusters were mostly confined to one donor each.

Germline V gene lookup returns CDR1 SGHKS and CDR2 YYEKEE (reference sequence). The CDR3 sequence is 15 residues long. The V segment lost 4 bases and the J segment 3 bases; nucleotides outside the gene matches: 2. This sequence joins TRBV5-5 and TRBJ2-5, with 14 bases lining up with TRBD2. The sequencing input was PBMCs or a T cell subset sorted from them (not recorded which). This TCR was recovered from a man between 18 and 35 years old who had mild COVID-19 (a few samples of this study predate the infection). Cell type and time point are not known. In DNA form, the CDR3 reads TGTGCCAGCAGCCCGGGACTAGCGGGGGAAGAGACCCAGTACTTC. As protein: CASSPGLAGEETQYF.